This record concerns one TCR beta chain sequence. Its antigen is not known. This sample stems from a study of shared clonotypes between healthy human individuals. J lost 5 bases, V lost 2 bases, and 12 bases had no gene match. CDR1 is SGHKS, CDR2 YYEKEE, per germline (reference sequence). The CDR3 runs to 16 residues. Libraries were prepared by immunoSEQ multiplex PCR; TCRdb keeps only in-frame clonotypes and omits some of them. The sample has roughly 770,000 clones; approximately 97% are singletons. Selected positively for CCR7 and CD45RO-negative, naive CD8 cells excluded terminally differentiated effector memory CD45RA+ cells. Study-wide findings and caveats: Naive CD4 clonotypes overlapped across several donors at about 5.2%. Sampling was confined to blood; repertoires within tissues likely differ. A generally larger estimated richness was seen in naive subsets than in memory subsets.

V gene TRBV5-5 combines with J gene TRBJ2-5; 7 positions match TRBD1. The receptor was derived from a man in his thirties or forties in good health. The sequenced sample consisted of naive CD8+ T cells sorted from blood. The chain's CDR3 is CASSLKQGSSAETQYF. The CDR3 DNA is TGTGCCAGCAGCTTAAAACAGGGGTCCAGCGCGGAGACCCAGTACTTC.